The 18 T cell receptor beta chains below were found in one sample sequenced in a study of blood T cell repertoires in COVID-19 (TCRdb year 2020). The library was obtained by the immunoSEQ multiplex PCR assay. TCRdb limited this immuneACCESS table to in-frame rearrangements with V and J called. A share of clones is missing; checked studies link under half to unresolved V genes, and the rest is unexplained. This sample lists about 150,000 clones; 80% to 90% were detected once. The biggest ten clones account for approximately 4.5% of the sample. Input material: PBMCs or T cells enriched from blood (not recorded which). These receptors came from a man aged 45-60 years who had recovered from COVID-19.

The genes are TRBV19 and TRBJ1-1, with 7 bases fitting TRBD1. The CDR3 runs to 14 residues. After removal of 8 bases from V and 0 bases from J, the junction contained 6 bases not matched to a gene. Germline V CDR1 and CDR2: LNHDA, SQIVND (reference sequence). DNA of the CDR3: TGTGCCAGTTCTCCCGGGACAGTGAACACTGAAGCTTTCTTT. Protein product: CASSPGTVNTEAFF.

This chain links TRBV12-5 with TRBJ1-1; 11 bases line up with TRBD1. With 7 bases clipped from V and 0 bases from J, the junction kept 4 bases outside the gene matches. This CDR3 is 15 amino acids long. The germline gives CDR1 LGHNT, CDR2 FRNRAP. The CDR3 loop reads CASVRDRGVNTEAFF. The CDR3 DNA reads TGTGCTAGTGTTAGGGACAGGGGGGTGAACACTGAAGCTTTCTTT.

The chain carries TRBV11-2 and TRBJ2-3, with D unresolved. Germline CDR1 reads SGHAT; CDR2 reads FQNNGV. The germline V and J ends were trimmed by 5 bases and 1 base, with 10 bases remaining between them. The length of the CDR3 is 14 residues. The CDR3 coding sequence is TGTGCCAGCAGCCCTCGGCAGGGCACAGATACGCAGTATTTT. It translates to CASSPRQGTDTQYF.

This clone is a singleton in its sample. This sequence joins TRBV4-3 and TRBJ2-1; 11 bases align to TRBD2. This CDR3 is 17 amino acids long. From germline, CDR1 is LGHNA and CDR2 YSLEER. V trimming: 4 bases; J trimming: 4 bases; junction bases outside the gene matches: 9. CDR3 amino acids: CASSPNTGTSGYNEQFF. CDR3 sequence (DNA): TGCGCCAGCAGCCCCAACACCGGGACTAGCGGATACAATGAGCAGTTCTTC.

This clone was picked up one time. The chain employs TRBV27 and TRBJ1-5, with 8 bases aligning to TRBD1. Germline trimming cut 6 bases from V and 7 bases from J; bases unmatched to any gene: 8. Germline V gene lookup returns CDR1 MNHEY and CDR2 SMNVEV (reference sequence). There are 14 residues in the CDR3. This CDR3 is CASRTTGGGQPQHF. CDR3 DNA: TGTGCCAGCAGAACAACAGGGGGAGGCCAGCCCCAGCATTTT.

The chain links TRBV5-1 to TRBJ2-1; 8 positions match TRBD2. Germline values: CDR1 SGHRS, CDR2 YFSETQ. The J segment lost 7 bases and the V segment lost 0 bases, leaving 15 bases of the junction unmatched. The CDR3 is 18 residues long. The CDR3 loop is CASSLANLAGEWWNEQFF. The CDR3 DNA reads TGCGCCAGCAGCTTGGCGAATCTAGCGGGCGAGTGGTGGAATGAGCAGTTCTTC.

The chain is built from TRBV27 and TRBJ2-2; TRBD2 aligns across 9 bases. CDR3 size: 16 residues. Germline trimming cut 1 base from V and 7 bases from J; bases unmatched to any gene: 7. The germline gives CDR1 MNHEY, CDR2 SMNVEV (reference sequence). This CDR3 reads CASSLWVAGVGGELFF. The CDR3 coding sequence is TGTGCCAGCAGTTTATGGGTAGCGGGAGTGGGCGGGGAGCTGTTTTTT.

J is TRBJ2-3 and V is TRBV11-1; 9 nucleotides agree with TRBD1. The length of the CDR3 is 13 residues. Germline assignment: CDR1 SGHAT and CDR2 FQDESV (reference sequence). V was pared by 3 bases and J by 9 bases, with 4 bases of the junction left unmatched. The CDR3 DNA follows: TGTGCCAGCAGCTTCCGACAGGGGGTCACGCAGTATTTT. It specifies CASSFRQGVTQYF.

The gene calls are TRBV28 and TRBJ1-5; 8 nucleotides match TRBD1. V dropped 3 bases and J dropped 2; count of bases not matched to a gene: 9. CDR1 is MDHEN and CDR2 is SYDVKM in the germline V gene. The CDR3 is 17 amino acids. The CDR3 DNA reads TGTGCCAGCAGTTTGTTCAGGGGGCAGGACGGCAATCAGCCCCAGCATTTT. As protein: CASSLFRGQDGNQPQHF. The variable domain in full, with the rest retrieved from reference TRBV28 and TRBJ1-5, is DVKVTQSSRYLVKRTGEKVFLECVQDMDHENMFWYRQDPGLGLRLIYFSYDVKMKEKGDIPEGYSVSREKKERFSLILESASTNQTSMYLCASSLFRGQDGNQPQHFGDGTRLSIL.

The chain carries TRBV5-1 and TRBJ1-5, with D unclear. With 5 bases removed from V and 0 bases from J, the gap between germline ends came to 6 bases. CDR3 length: 13 residues. In germline, CDR1 is SGHRS, CDR2 YFSETQ. CDR3: CASRRDSNQPQHF. The CDR3 DNA follows: TGCGCCAGCAGGAGGGATAGCAATCAGCCCCAGCATTTT.

The chain uses TRBV3-1 (or the pseudogene TRBV3-2) and TRBJ2-3; D is possibly TRBD1 (6 bases). V shed 4 bases and J shed 3 bases, with 20 bases lying between them. CDR3 size: 17 residues. The germline V gene has CDR1 LGHDT and CDR2 YNNKEL (reference sequence). CDR3 sequence: CASSPPFGTPLTDTQYF. For the CDR3, the DNA is TGTGCCAGCAGCCCCCCGTTCGGGACACCACTGACAGATACGCAGTATTTT.

The rearrangement uses TRBV5-1 and TRBJ2-2; maybe TRBD2 (5 bases). The germline V and J ends were trimmed by 6 bases and 3 bases, with 12 bases remaining between them. The CDR3 spans 14 residues. The germline CDR1 and CDR2 sequences are SGHRS and YFSETQ. CDR3 loop: CASTSERYTGELFF. DNA of the CDR3: TGCGCCAGCACCTCAGAGCGGTACACCGGGGAGCTGTTTTTT.

The rearrangement joins TRBV4-1 to TRBJ1-4, with a tentative D call TRBD1 (6 bases). Germline V gene data show CDR1 as MGHRA and CDR2 as YSYEKL. V lost 1 base and J lost 8, with 11 bases in between. The CDR3 spans 14 residues. In nucleotides, the CDR3 is TGCGCCAGCAGCCAAGTTGCAAGGGGGGAAAAACTGTTTTTT. This gives the protein CASSQVARGEKLFF.

This clone was observed a few times. The gene calls are TRBV20-1 and TRBJ1-2; D may be TRBD1 (5 bases). V was trimmed by 7 bases and J by 3 bases, leaving 9 bases between them. The germline V gene encodes CDR1 DFQATT and CDR2 SNEGSKA (reference sequence). The CDR3 is 11 residues long. The CDR3 DNA sequence: TGCAGTGTAGGCAGGGACTATGGCTACACCTTC. Protein: CSVGRDYGYTF.

This chain uses TRBV7-2 with TRBJ1-2; no clear D gene. The V gene lost 4 bases and the J gene lost 4 bases, with 16 bases spanning the gap. The germline CDR1 and CDR2 sequences are SGHTA and FQGNSA. CDR3 length equals 15 residues. In DNA, the CDR3 is TGTGCCAGCAGCTCATCTGCGGTCCAGACCTATGGCTACACCTTC. Translation: CASSSSAVQTYGYTF.

This clone was observed a handful of times. J is TRBJ2-5 and V is TRBV5-1, with 9 bases identical to TRBD2. J lost 5 bases, V lost 2 bases, and 4 bases had no gene match. The CDR3 runs to 14 residues. CDR1 SGHRS and CDR2 YFSETQ come from the germline V gene. The DNA for the CDR3 is TGCGCCAGCAGCTTAACTAGCGGGCGGGAGACCCAGTACTTC. Its translation: CASSLTSGRETQYF.

This CDR3 is CASSAPSGQVNYGYTF. The CDR3 coding sequence is TGTGCCAGCAGCGCCCCCTCAGGACAGGTTAACTATGGCTACACCTTC. The chain recombines TRBV9 with TRBJ1-2; 7 bases line up with TRBD1. Per germline, CDR1 SGDLS and CDR2 YYNGEE. V gave up 3 bases and J gave up 1 base; unmatched junction bases: 9. The CDR3 is 16 amino acids.

The chain couples TRBV15 to TRBJ2-3; 10 positions match TRBD2. The CDR3 has 13 residues. Germline V gene data show CDR1 as LNHNV and CDR2 as YYDKDF (reference sequence). With 4 bases clipped from V and 6 bases from J, the junction kept 1 base outside the gene matches. CDR3 coding DNA: TGTGCCACCAGCACGGGACTAGCGGATACGCAGTATTTT. This codes for CATSTGLADTQYF. Drawing the rest from reference TRBV15 and TRBJ2-3, the complete variable domain is DAMVIQNPRYQVTQFGKPVTLSCSQTLNHNVMYWYQQKSSQAPKLLFHYYDKDFNNEADTPDNFQSRRPNTSFCFLDIRSPGLGDTAMYLCATSTGLADTQYFGPGTRLTVL.